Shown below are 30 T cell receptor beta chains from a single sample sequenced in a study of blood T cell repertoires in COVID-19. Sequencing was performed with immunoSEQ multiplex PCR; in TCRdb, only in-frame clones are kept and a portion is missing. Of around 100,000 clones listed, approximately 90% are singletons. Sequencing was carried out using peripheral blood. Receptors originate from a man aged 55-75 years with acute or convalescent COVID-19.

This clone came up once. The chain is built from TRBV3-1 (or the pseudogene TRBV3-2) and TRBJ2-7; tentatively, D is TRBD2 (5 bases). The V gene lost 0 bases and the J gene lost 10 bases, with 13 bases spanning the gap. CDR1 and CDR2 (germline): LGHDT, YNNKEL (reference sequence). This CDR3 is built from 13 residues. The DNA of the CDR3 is TGTGCCAGCAGCCAAGAACCGGGGTTACAACAGTACGTC. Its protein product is CASSQEPGLQQYV.

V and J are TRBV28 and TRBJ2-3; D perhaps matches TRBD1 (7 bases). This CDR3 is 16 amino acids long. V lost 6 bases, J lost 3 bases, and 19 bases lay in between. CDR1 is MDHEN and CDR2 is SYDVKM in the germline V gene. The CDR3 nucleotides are TGTGCCAGCAGCTTAACAGGGGATCTAGCGACAGATACGCAGTATTTT. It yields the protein CASSLTGDLATDTQYF.

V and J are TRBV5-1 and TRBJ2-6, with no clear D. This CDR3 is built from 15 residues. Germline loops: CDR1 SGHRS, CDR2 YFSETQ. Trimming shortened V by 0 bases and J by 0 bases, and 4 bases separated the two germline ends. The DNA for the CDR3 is TGCGCCAGCAGCTTGGAGCCCTCTGGGGCCAACGTCCTGACTTTC. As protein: CASSLEPSGANVLTF.

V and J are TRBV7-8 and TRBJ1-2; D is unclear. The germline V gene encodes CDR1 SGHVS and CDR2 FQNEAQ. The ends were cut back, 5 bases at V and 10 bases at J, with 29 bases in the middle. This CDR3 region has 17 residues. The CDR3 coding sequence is TGTGCCAGCAGCCCCCGGAGGACGGATAGGAGGGTCATGAACTACACCTTC. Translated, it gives CASSPRRTDRRVMNYTF.

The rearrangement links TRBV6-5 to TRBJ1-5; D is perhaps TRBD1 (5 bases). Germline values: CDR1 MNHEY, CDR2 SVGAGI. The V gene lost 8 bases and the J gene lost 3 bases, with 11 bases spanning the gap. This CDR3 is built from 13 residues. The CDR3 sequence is CASWRQTNQPQHF. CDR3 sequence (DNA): TGTGCCAGCTGGAGACAGACCAATCAGCCCCAGCATTTT.

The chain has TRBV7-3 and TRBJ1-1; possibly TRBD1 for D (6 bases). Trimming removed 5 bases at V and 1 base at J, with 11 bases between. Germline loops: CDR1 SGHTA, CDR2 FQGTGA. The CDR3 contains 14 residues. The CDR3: CASSPDRTNTEAFF. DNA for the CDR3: TGTGCCAGCAGCCCTGACAGGACGAACACTGAAGCTTTCTTT.

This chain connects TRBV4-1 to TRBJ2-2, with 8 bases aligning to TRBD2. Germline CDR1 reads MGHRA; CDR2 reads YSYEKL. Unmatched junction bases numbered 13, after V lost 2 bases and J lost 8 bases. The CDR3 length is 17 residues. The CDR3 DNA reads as TGCGCCAGCAGCCAATCGTACGGGAGGGCTAGCCATGGGGAGCTGTTTTTT. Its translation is CASSQSYGRASHGELFF.

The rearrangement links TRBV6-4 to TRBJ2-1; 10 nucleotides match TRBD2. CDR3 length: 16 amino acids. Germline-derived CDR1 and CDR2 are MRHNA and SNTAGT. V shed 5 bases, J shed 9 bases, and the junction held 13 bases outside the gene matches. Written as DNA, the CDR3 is TGTGCCAGCAGTAGGTTGGCTAGCGGGAGACTTAGTGAGCAGTTCTTC. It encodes CASSRLASGRLSEQFF.

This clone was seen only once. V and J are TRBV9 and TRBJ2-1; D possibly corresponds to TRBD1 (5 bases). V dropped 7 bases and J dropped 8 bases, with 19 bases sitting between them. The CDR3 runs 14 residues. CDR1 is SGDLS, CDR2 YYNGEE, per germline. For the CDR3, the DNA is TGTGCCAGCTCGGCAGGGTATTCTCTCGATGAGCAGTTCTTC. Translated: CASSAGYSLDEQFF.

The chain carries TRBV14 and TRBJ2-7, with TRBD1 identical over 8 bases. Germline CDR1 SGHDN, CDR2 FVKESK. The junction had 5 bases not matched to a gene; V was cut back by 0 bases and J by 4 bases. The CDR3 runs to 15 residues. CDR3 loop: CASSQDGTGIYEQYF. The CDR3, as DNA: TGTGCCAGCAGCCAAGATGGGACAGGAATTTACGAGCAGTACTTC.

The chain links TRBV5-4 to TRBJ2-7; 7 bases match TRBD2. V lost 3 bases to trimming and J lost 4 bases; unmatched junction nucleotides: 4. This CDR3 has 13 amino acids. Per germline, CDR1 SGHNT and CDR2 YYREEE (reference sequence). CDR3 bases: TGTGCCAGCAGCTCCGGGACTAAATACGAGCAGTACTTC. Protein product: CASSSGTKYEQYF.

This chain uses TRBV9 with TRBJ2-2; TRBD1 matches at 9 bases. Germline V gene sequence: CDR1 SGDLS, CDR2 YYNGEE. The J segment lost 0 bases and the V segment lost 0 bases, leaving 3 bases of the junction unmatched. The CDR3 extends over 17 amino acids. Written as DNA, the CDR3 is TGTGCCAGCAGCGTAGGACAGGGGGGACCGAACACCGGGGAGCTGTTTTTT. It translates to CASSVGQGGPNTGELFF.

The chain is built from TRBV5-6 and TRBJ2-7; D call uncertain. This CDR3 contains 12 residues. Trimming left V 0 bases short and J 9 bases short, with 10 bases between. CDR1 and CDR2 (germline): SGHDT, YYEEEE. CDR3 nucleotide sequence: TGTGCCAGCAGCTTGGGAACCCCGGGGCAGTACGTC. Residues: CASSLGTPGQYV.

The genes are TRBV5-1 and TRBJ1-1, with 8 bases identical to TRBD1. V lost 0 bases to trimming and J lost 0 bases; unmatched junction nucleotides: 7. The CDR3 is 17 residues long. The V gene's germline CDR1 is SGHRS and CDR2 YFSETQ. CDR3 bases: TGCGCCAGCAGCTTGGACGGTCCAGGGGGCCTGAACACTGAAGCTTTCTTT. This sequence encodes CASSLDGPGGLNTEAFF.

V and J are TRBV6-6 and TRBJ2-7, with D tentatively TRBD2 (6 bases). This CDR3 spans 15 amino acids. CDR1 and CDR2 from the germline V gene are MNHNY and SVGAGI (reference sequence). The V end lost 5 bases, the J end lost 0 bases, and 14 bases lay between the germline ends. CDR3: CASSHAGPSSYEQYV. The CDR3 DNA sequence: TGTGCCAGCAGTCATGCGGGACCCAGCTCCTACGAGCAGTACGTC.

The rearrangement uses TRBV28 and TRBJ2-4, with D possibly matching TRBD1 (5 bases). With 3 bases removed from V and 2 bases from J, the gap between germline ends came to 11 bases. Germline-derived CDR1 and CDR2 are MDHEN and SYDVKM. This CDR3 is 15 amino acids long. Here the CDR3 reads CASSFPGRSKNIQYF. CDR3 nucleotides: TGTGCCAGCAGTTTTCCAGGGCGGTCCAAAAACATTCAGTACTTC.

CDR3 protein: CASSSPSGQGRGELFF. CDR3 nucleotides: TGTGCCAGCAGCTCGCCGAGCGGACAGGGACGCGGGGAGCTGTTTTTT. This chain uses TRBV5-4 with TRBJ2-2; 8 nucleotides line up with TRBD1. Germline CDR1 and CDR2: SGHNT and YYREEE (reference sequence). The trim removed 3 bases at V and 7 bases at J, leaving 11 bases unmatched. The length of the CDR3 is 16 residues.

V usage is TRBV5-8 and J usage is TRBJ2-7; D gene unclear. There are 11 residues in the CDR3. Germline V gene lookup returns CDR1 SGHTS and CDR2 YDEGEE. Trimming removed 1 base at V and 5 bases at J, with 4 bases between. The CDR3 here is CASSLFDEQYV. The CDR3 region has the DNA TGTGCCAGCAGCTTGTTCGACGAGCAGTACGTC.

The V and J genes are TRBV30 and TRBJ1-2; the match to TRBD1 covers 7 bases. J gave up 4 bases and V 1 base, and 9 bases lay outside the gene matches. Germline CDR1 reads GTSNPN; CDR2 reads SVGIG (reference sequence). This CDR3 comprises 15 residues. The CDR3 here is CAWSARDSLIYGYTF. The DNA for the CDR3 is TGTGCCTGGAGTGCCCGGGACAGTCTAATCTATGGCTACACCTTC.

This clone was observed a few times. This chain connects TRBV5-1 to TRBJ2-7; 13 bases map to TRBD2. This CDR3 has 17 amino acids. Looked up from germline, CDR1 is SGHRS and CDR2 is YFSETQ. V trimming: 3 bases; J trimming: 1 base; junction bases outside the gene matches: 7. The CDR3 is CASSSMWTSGGSYEQYV. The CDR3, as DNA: TGCGCCAGCAGCTCCATGTGGACTAGCGGGGGTTCCTACGAGCAGTACGTC.

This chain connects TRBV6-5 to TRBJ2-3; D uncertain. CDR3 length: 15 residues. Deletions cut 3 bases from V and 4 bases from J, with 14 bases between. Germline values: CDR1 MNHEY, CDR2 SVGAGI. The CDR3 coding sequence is TGTGCCAGCAGTTATGGTGGCAGGAACGCAGATACGCAGTATTTT. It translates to CASSYGGRNADTQYF.

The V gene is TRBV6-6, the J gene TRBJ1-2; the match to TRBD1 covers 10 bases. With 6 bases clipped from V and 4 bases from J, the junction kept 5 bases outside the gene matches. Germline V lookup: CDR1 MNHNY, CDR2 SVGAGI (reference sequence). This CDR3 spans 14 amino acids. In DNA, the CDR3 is TGTGCCAGCAGGAGGGACAGGGGTATCTATGGCTACACCTTC. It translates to CASRRDRGIYGYTF.

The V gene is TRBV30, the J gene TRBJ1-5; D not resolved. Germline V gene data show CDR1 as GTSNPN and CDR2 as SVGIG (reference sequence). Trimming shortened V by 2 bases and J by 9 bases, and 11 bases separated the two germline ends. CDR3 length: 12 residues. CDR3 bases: TGTGCCTGGAGTTCCTCCCTAGGGCCCCAGCATTTT. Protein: CAWSSSLGPQHF.

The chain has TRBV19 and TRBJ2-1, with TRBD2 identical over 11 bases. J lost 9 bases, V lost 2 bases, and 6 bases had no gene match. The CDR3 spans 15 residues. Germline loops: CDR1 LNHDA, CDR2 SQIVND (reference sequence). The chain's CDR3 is CASSIIAGGPTEQFF. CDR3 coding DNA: TGTGCCAGTAGTATAATAGCGGGAGGGCCCACTGAGCAGTTCTTC. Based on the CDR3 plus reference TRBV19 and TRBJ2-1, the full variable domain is DGGITQSPKYLFRKEGQNVTLSCEQNLNHDAMYWYRQDPGQGLRLIYYSQIVNDFQKGDIAEGYSVSREKKESFPLTVTSAQKNPTAFYLCASSIIAGGPTEQFFGPGTRLTVL.

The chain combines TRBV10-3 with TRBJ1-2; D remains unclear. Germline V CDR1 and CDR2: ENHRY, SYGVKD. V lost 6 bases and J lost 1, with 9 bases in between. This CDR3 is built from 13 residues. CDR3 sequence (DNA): TGTGCCATCAGAACGAGCGTTAACTATGGCTACACCTTC. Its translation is CAIRTSVNYGYTF.

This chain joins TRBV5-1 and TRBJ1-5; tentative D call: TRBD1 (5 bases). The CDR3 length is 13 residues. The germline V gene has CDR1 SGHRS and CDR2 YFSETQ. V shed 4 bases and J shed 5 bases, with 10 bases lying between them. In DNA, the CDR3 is TGCGCCAGCAGCCGTACGGGGGATCAGCCCCAGCATTTT. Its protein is CASSRTGDQPQHF.

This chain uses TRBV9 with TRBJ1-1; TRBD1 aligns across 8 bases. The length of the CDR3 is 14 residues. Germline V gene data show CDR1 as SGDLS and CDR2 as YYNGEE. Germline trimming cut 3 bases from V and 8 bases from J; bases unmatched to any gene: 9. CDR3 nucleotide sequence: TGTGCCAGCAGCGGTCTCGGGACAGGACGGGAAGCTTTCTTT. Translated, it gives CASSGLGTGREAFF.

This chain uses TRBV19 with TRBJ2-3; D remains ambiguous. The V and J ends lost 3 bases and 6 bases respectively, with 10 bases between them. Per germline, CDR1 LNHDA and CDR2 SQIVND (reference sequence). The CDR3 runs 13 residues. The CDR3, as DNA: TGTGCCAGTAGTATCGGTAGCCGGGATACGCAGTATTTT. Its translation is CASSIGSRDTQYF.

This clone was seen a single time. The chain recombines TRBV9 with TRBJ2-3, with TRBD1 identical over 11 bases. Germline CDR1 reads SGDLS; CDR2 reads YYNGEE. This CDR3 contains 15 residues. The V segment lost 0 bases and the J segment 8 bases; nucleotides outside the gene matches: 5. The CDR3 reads CASSVEDRGLATQYF. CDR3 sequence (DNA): TGTGCCAGCAGCGTAGAGGACAGGGGGCTCGCTACGCAGTATTTT. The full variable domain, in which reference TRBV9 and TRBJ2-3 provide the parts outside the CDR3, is DSGVTQTPKHLITATGQRVTLRCSPRSGDLSVYWYQQSLDQGLQFLIQYYNGEERAKGNILERFSAQQFPDLHSELNLSSLELGDSALYFCASSVEDRGLATQYFGPGTRLTVL.

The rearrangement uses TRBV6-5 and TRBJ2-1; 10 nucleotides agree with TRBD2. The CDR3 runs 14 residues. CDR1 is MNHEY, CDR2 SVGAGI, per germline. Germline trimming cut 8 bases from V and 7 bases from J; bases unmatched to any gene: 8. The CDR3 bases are TGTGCCAGCCTAGCGGGAGTAAAAGGGAATGAGCAGTTCTTC. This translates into CASLAGVKGNEQFF.